A selection of T cell receptor beta chains follows, all from one sample in a study of shared clonotypes between healthy human individuals. Assay: immunoSEQ multiplex PCR; the TCRdb copy retains only in-frame clones and omits some. The table records over a million clones, around four fifths of them present only once. The sample was memory CD4+ T cells sorted from blood. Receptors originate from a man in his late teens or twenties in good health. The CDR3 runs from the conserved cysteine through the conserved F or W. A D gene is named only where the DNA matches it firmly. Rows may omit the clone size; those that give it use once, few, many or a size class.

V gene,J gene,clone size,D gene,CDR3 DNA,CDR3 protein
TRBV25-1,TRBJ1-6,NA,TRBD1,TGTGCCAGCAGTGATCCAACACCGGGACAGGGGGCTGATTCACCCCTCCACTTT,CASSDPTPGQGADSPLHF
TRBV5-1,TRBJ2-6,NA,NA,TGCGCCAGCAGCCAGACAGCTGGGGGGGCCAACGTCCTGACTTTC,CASSQTAGGANVLTF
TRBV5-8,TRBJ2-7,NA,TRBD2,TGTGCCAGCAGCTTGGAACTAGCGGGAGGAAACGAGCAGTACTTC,CASSLELAGGNEQYF
TRBV25-1,TRBJ1-1,once,TRBD1,TGTGCCAGCAGTGACCAGGCCCGCAGGGGGGTTTCTGAAGCTTTCTTT,CASSDQARRGVSEAFF
TRBV5-1,TRBJ2-6,NA,TRBD1,TGCGCCAGCAGCTTGGCGGACAGGGCTGGGGCCAACGTCCTGACTTTC,CASSLADRAGANVLTF
TRBV19,TRBJ1-1,NA,NA,TGTGCCAGTAGTATGACCGGGGCAAACACTGAAGCTTTCTTT,CASSMTGANTEAFF
TRBV27,TRBJ1-2,NA,NA,TGTGCCAGCAGCTGGGGGAGGGGGATGGTTGGCTACACCTTC,CASSWGRGMVGYTF
TRBV11-2,TRBJ1-4,NA,NA,TGTGCCAGCAGCTTAGGGGCAAATGAAAAACTGTTTTTT,CASSLGANEKLFF
TRBV30,TRBJ2-3,NA,TRBD2,TGTGCCTGGAGTGTAGGCTTAGCGGGAGTGCAAGCTATTGCAGATACGCAGTATTTT,CAWSVGLAGVQAIADTQYF
TRBV28,TRBJ1-2,NA,NA,TGTGCCAGCAGTTCGGAGGGCTATGGCTACACCTTC,CASSSEGYGYTF
TRBV2,TRBJ1-1,many,TRBD1,TGTGCCAGCAGTTTCCTAACCGACAGGGTGGGCACTGAAGCTTTCTTT,CASSFLTDRVGTEAFF
TRBV5-1,TRBJ2-7,NA,TRBD1,TGCGCCAGCAGCTTGGTGGGGGCAGGGGGGCAGTACTTC,CASSLVGAGGQYF
TRBV5-6,TRBJ1-1,NA,NA,TGTGCCAGCAGCTTGCCCCCAGCCAATGAAGCTTTCTTT,CASSLPPANEAFF
TRBV9,TRBJ2-6,NA,NA,TGTGCCAGCAGCTCGTACAGGGCTGGGGCCAACGTCCTGACTTTC,CASSSYRAGANVLTF
TRBV2,TRBJ1-4,NA,NA,TGTGCCAGCAGTGAACGAAGGGGGACTAATGAAAAACTGTTTTTT,CASSERRGTNEKLFF
TRBV6-1,TRBJ2-3,NA,NA,TGTGCCAGCAGCCTTAGGTCGGATACGCAGTATTTT,CASSLRSDTQYF
TRBV7-2,TRBJ1-5,NA,NA,TGTGCCAGCAGCCGAGACAATAGCAATCAGCCCCAGCATTTT,CASSRDNSNQPQHF
TRBV7-2,TRBJ2-1,NA,TRBD2,TGTGCCAGCGGCTATCTAGCGGGGGTGTCAAATGAGCAGTTCTTC,CASGYLAGVSNEQFF
TRBV10-3,TRBJ2-3,NA,TRBD2,TGTGCCATCAGTGAATTTCTAGCGGGGGGGTCAACAGATACGCAGTATTTT,CAISEFLAGGSTDTQYF
TRBV6-6,TRBJ2-1,NA,NA,TGTGCCAGCAGGCCGAGGCCCAATGAGCAGTTCTTC,CASRPRPNEQFF
TRBV11-1,TRBJ2-5,NA,NA,TGTGCCAGCAGCTCAAATCGGGACGACGTAGGGACCCAGTACTTC,CASSSNRDDVGTQYF
TRBV6-5,TRBJ2-5,NA,NA,TGTGCCAGCAGTTACGGATTGAGTCAAGAGACCCAGTACTTC,CASSYGLSQETQYF
TRBV7-9,TRBJ2-4,NA,NA,TGTGCCAGCAAAAAGGTTGAAGGCAAAAACATTCAGTACTTC,CASKKVEGKNIQYF
TRBV5-1,TRBJ2-7,NA,TRBD2,TGCGCCAGCAGCTTGTTCCTAGCGGGAGAGACCTACGAGCAGTACTTC,CASSLFLAGETYEQYF
TRBV27,TRBJ2-3,NA,NA,TGTGCCAGCAGTTTAAAGGGAGGCGATACGCAGTATTTT,CASSLKGGDTQYF